A single sample gave rise to the 9 T cell receptor beta chains below, sequenced in a study of CD4 T cells in relation to SARS-CoV-2 and coronaviruses (dated by TCRdb to the early 2020s). CD4+ T cells from unexposed donors were collected before the COVID-19 pandemic (2011-2018). After around ten days of culture, CD4+ T cells were isolated with the EasySep CD4+ T cell isolation kit. For these receptors, no antigen is known. Receptor amplification or capture employed the immunoSEQ multiplex PCR assay. TCRdb took this table from immuneACCESS and kept in-frame rearrangements with V and J called. Such tables lack part of the clones; where checked against another copy, unresolved V genes explain under half of the gap, and the rest is unexplained. The sample records roughly 30,000 clones, 60% to 85% of which are singletons. Around 20% of the sample is in the top ten clones. The sequencing input was CD4+ T cells from PBMCs, cultured in vitro. Every receptor here comes from a human donor in good health.

The chain combines TRBV6-1 with TRBJ1-6; 8 bases match TRBD1. The CDR3 sequence is 16 residues long. V lost 4 bases to trimming and J lost 5 bases; unmatched junction nucleotides: 7. The germline V gene has CDR1 MNHNS and CDR2 SASEGT. This chain's CDR3 is CASSGWTGPNNSPLHF. In DNA, the CDR3 is TGTGCCAGCAGTGGGTGGACAGGGCCCAATAATTCACCCCTCCACTTT.

This chain connects TRBV12-5 to TRBJ1-5; D is possibly TRBD1 (6 bases). Germline loops: CDR1 LGHNT, CDR2 FRNRAP. The CDR3 has 14 amino acids. Trimming took off 4 bases at V and 4 bases at J, with 11 bases between the two ends. The CDR3 coding sequence is TGTGCTAGTGGTTCGGACAGAGTTAATCAGCCCCAGCATTTT. Translated, it gives CASGSDRVNQPQHF.

The J gene is TRBJ2-7, the V gene TRBV7-2, with D tentatively TRBD1 (5 bases). The V and J ends lost 3 bases and 0 bases respectively, with 9 bases between them. The V gene's germline CDR1 is SGHTA and CDR2 FQGNSA. This CDR3 has 14 residues. CDR3 nucleotides: TGTGCCAGCAGCTTGGGCAGGGTCTCCTACGAGCAGTACTTC. It yields the protein CASSLGRVSYEQYF.

This clone was seen a handful of times. The chain joins TRBV5-1 to TRBJ1-2; 10 bases line up with TRBD1. Germline V lookup: CDR1 SGHRS, CDR2 YFSETQ. This CDR3 comprises 14 residues. The ends lost 4 bases at V and 4 bases at J; junction bases unmatched: 4. The DNA of the CDR3 is TGCGCCAGCAGCCTTGGGGACAGGGGCTATGGCTACACCTTC. It codes for CASSLGDRGYGYTF.

The chain combines TRBV7-9 with TRBJ1-1, with a weak D call TRBD1 (6 bases). Trimming stripped 1 base from V and 3 bases from J, with 9 bases between. CDR1 is SEHNR and CDR2 is FQNEAQ in the germline V gene (reference sequence). The CDR3 spans 14 residues. The CDR3 bases are TGTGCCAGCAGCTTAGACAGGGCTGACACTGAAGCTTTCTTT. This codes for CASSLDRADTEAFF.

DNA for the CDR3: TGTGCCAGCAGCTTAGAGGGGGGGAATAATGAAAAACTGTTTTTT. This encodes CASSLEGGNNEKLFF. This chain links TRBV7-9 with TRBJ1-4; the D gene is possibly TRBD1 (6 bases). This CDR3 contains 15 residues. V lost 1 base and J 4 bases, leaving 10 bases between the germline ends. The V gene's germline CDR1 is SEHNR and CDR2 FQNEAQ (reference sequence). Full variable domain (outside the CDR3, taken from reference TRBV7-9 and TRBJ1-4): DTGVSQNPRHKITKRGQNVTFRCDPISEHNRLYWYRQTLGQGPEFLTYFQNEAQLEKSRLLSDRFSAERPKGSFSTLEIQRTEQGDSAMYLCASSLEGGNNEKLFFGSGTQLSVL.

The chain employs TRBV6-5 and TRBJ2-5; tentative D call: TRBD2 (5 bases). CDR3 length: 14 amino acids. V dropped 5 bases and J dropped 5 bases, with 15 bases sitting between them. The germline gives CDR1 MNHEY, CDR2 SVGAGI. CDR3 DNA sequence: TGTGCCAGCAGTACCGGAGGCCTCGTTGAGACCCAGTACTTC. Amino acids: CASSTGGLVETQYF.

This clone came up once. This chain links TRBV6-5 with TRBJ2-7, with 8 bases matching TRBD1. Germline V gene data show CDR1 as MNHEY and CDR2 as SVGAGI. V shed 7 bases and J 3 bases; nucleotides not matched to a gene: 11. The length of the CDR3 is 15 residues. The CDR3 DNA is TGTGCCAGCAATTTCGACAGGGGAAGAAACTACGAGCAGTACTTC. The encoded protein is CASNFDRGRNYEQYF.

The chain carries TRBV5-6 and TRBJ1-1; tentative D call: TRBD1 (5 bases). Germline V CDR1 and CDR2: SGHDT, YYEEEE. V lost 1 base and J lost 1, with 14 bases in between. The CDR3 length is 16 residues. This chain's CDR3 is CASSLMGRDANTEAFF. The CDR3, as DNA: TGTGCCAGCAGCTTGATGGGGAGGGACGCGAACACTGAAGCTTTCTTT.